Below, 22 T cell receptor beta chains from the same sample are listed, as sequenced in a study of STAT3 mutations in large granular lymphocyte leukemia. Points from the study as a whole: Every T-cell large granular lymphocyte leukemia patient had at least one immunodominant TCR beta clonotype.

Their antigens are not known. The repertoire was sequenced with immunoSEQ multiplex PCR; TCRdb's copy has only in-frame clones and lacks some. The data show 30,000 to 35,000 clones, over 65% seen once. The sample consisted of peripheral blood mononuclear cells. These receptors all stem from a woman aged 45-59 years with T-cell large granular lymphocyte leukemia. Some clones in this sample may be carry-over from other donors' samples.

The chain joins TRBV5-6 to TRBJ1-1; D uncertain. CDR3 length: 14 residues. CDR1 and CDR2 (germline): SGHDT, YYEEEE. V was cut by 2 bases and J by 0 bases, with 8 bases left in between. The chain's CDR3 is CASSFSWVNTEAFF. The CDR3 DNA reads as TGTGCCAGCAGCTTTAGCTGGGTGAACACTGAAGCTTTCTTT. The full variable domain, rest sourced from reference TRBV5-6 and TRBJ1-1, is DAGVTQSPTHLIKTRGQQVTLRCSPKSGHDTVSWYQQALGQGPQFIFQYYEEEERQRGNFPDRFSGHQFPNYSSELNVNALLLGDSALYLCASSFSWVNTEAFFGQGTRLTVV.

CDR3 loop: CASSLGAGPQETQYF. The CDR3 DNA reads TGTGCCAGCAGCTTGGGAGCGGGACCTCAAGAGACCCAGTACTTC. This rearrangement joins TRBV5-5 to TRBJ2-5, with 7 nucleotides matching TRBD2. This CDR3 has 15 residues. V was pared by 0 bases and J by 2 bases, with 4 bases of the junction left unmatched. CDR1 is SGHKS and CDR2 is YYEKEE in the germline V gene (reference sequence).

This clone was detected only a few times. The chain uses TRBV2 and TRBJ2-7; a weak D match, TRBD2 (6 bases). In germline, CDR1 is SNHLY, CDR2 FYNNEI. This CDR3 is 12 amino acids long. V was trimmed by 5 bases and J by 3 bases, leaving 8 bases between them. CDR3 region: CASSLANYEQYF. Here the CDR3 DNA reads TGTGCCAGCAGTCTAGCGAACTACGAGCAGTACTTC.

The V gene is TRBV7-9, the J gene TRBJ2-1; unclear D gene. CDR3 length: 12 residues. Trimming pared 6 bases from V and 6 bases from J, leaving 9 bases between. Germline V gene data show CDR1 as SEHNR and CDR2 as FQNEAQ (reference sequence). CDR3 sequence reads: CASRQEFNEQFF. DNA for the CDR3: TGTGCCAGCAGACAAGAGTTCAATGAGCAGTTCTTC.

About this clone: One junction end disagrees with the germline gene, perhaps due to a read error. The chain links TRBV19 to TRBJ1-1; 8 nucleotides line up with TRBD1. The CDR3 has 13 residues. Germline lookup yields CDR1 LNHDA and CDR2 SQIVND (reference sequence). In DNA, the CDR3 is TGTGCCAGTAGTCTAGACAGGGGCACTGAAGCTTTCTTT. It specifies CASSLDRGTEAFF.

The rearrangement uses TRBV7-9 and TRBJ2-3; D is unresolved. The CDR3 has 12 amino acids. Germline values: CDR1 SEHNR, CDR2 FQNEAQ (reference sequence). V was trimmed by 3 bases and J by 4 bases, leaving 5 bases between them. Written as DNA, the CDR3 is TGTGCCAGCAGCTTTCAGGCAGATACGCAGTATTTT. Residues: CASSFQADTQYF.

This rearrangement joins TRBV18 to TRBJ2-7; 7 nucleotides align to TRBD1. J was trimmed by 3 bases and V by 6 bases; bases with no gene match: 11. The CDR3 contains 15 residues. The germline gives CDR1 KGHSH, CDR2 LQKENI. The CDR3 bases are TGTGCCAGCTCCCTACAGACAGGGCAGGGCTACGAGCAGTACTTC. Its translation is CASSLQTGQGYEQYF.

This clone was picked up one time. The genes are TRBV4-3 and TRBJ1-2; D gene unclear. Looked up from germline, CDR1 is LGHNA and CDR2 is YSLEER. The CDR3 has 15 amino acids. The germline V and J ends were trimmed by 3 bases and 2 bases, with 13 bases remaining between them. The CDR3 is CASSHLQSTNYGYTF. CDR3 coding DNA: TGCGCCAGCAGCCATCTCCAGTCGACCAACTATGGCTACACCTTC.

V gene TRBV5-1 combines with J gene TRBJ1-1, with D possibly matching TRBD1 (5 bases). CDR3 length: 13 amino acids. V lost 1 base, J lost 3 bases, and 7 bases lay in between. Germline V gene data show CDR1 as SGHRS and CDR2 as YFSETQ. CDR3 bases: TGCGCCAGCAGCTTGAGCAGGGACACTGAAGCTTTCTTT. This codes for CASSLSRDTEAFF. The whole variable domain, filled in from reference TRBV5-1 and TRBJ1-1, reads KAGVTQTPRYLIKTRGQQVTLSCSPISGHRSVSWYQQTPGQGLQFLFEYFSETQRNKGNFPGRFSGRQFSNSRSEMNVSTLELGDSALYLCASSLSRDTEAFFGQGTRLTVV.

This clone was seen just once. The chain carries TRBV4-1 and TRBJ1-4; D gene unclear. In germline, CDR1 is MGHRA, CDR2 YSYEKL. The V end was cut by 0 bases, the J end by 4 bases, with 12 bases between. CDR3 size: 16 residues. The CDR3 sequence is CASSQDKDSLNEKLFF. The CDR3 DNA reads TGCGCCAGCAGCCAAGATAAGGATTCCCTTAATGAAAAACTGTTTTTT.

The count of this clone is one. The rearrangement links TRBV30 to TRBJ2-7, with D unclear. Germline lookup yields CDR1 GTSNPN and CDR2 SVGIG (reference sequence). The CDR3 has 11 residues. V gave up 0 bases and J gave up 7 bases, with 7 bases separating them. In DNA, the CDR3 is TGTGCCTGGAGTGTGATGGGAGAGCAGTACTTC. Residues: CAWSVMGEQYF.

The chain links TRBV5-1 to TRBJ2-2; tentatively, D is TRBD2 (6 bases). V lost 4 bases and J 4 bases, leaving 17 bases between the germline ends. Germline V gives CDR1 SGHRS, CDR2 YFSETQ. The CDR3 runs to 16 residues. For the CDR3, the DNA is TGCGCCAGCAGCCTTTCCTCACTAGCAGCCACCGGGGAGCTGTTTTTT. This translates into CASSLSSLAATGELFF. Drawing the rest from reference TRBV5-1 and TRBJ2-2, the complete variable domain is KAGVTQTPRYLIKTRGQQVTLSCSPISGHRSVSWYQQTPGQGLQFLFEYFSETQRNKGNFPGRFSGRQFSNSRSEMNVSTLELGDSALYLCASSLSSLAATGELFFGEGSRLTVL.

The chain employs TRBV9 and TRBJ1-5; 8 bases line up with TRBD1. Germline V gene data show CDR1 as SGDLS and CDR2 as YYNGEE. This CDR3 comprises 15 residues. With V trimmed by 0 bases and J by 1 base, 0 bases remained unmatched. The CDR3 spells CASSVGQGSNQPQHF. DNA of the CDR3: TGTGCCAGCAGCGTAGGACAGGGGAGCAATCAGCCCCAGCATTTT.

This rearrangement joins TRBV4-1 to TRBJ2-3, with 8 bases identical to TRBD1. V dropped 3 bases and J dropped 2; count of bases not matched to a gene: 4. The germline V gene encodes CDR1 MGHRA and CDR2 YSYEKL. The CDR3 totals 15 residues. The CDR3 bases are TGCGCCAGCAGCCAGAGGACAGGGCCCACAGATACGCAGTATTTT. Residues: CASSQRTGPTDTQYF.

The chain links TRBV5-1 to TRBJ1-4, with TRBD1 matching over 9 bases. With V trimmed by 4 bases and J by 3 bases, 7 bases remained unmatched. There are 16 residues in the CDR3. Germline V gene data show CDR1 as SGHRS and CDR2 as YFSETQ. CDR3 amino acids: CASSAGQGASNEKLFF. The CDR3 bases are TGCGCCAGCAGCGCGGGACAGGGAGCGTCTAATGAAAAACTGTTTTTT.

This clone was seen a handful of times. The chain combines TRBV7-2 with TRBJ1-2, with D tentatively TRBD1 (5 bases). The CDR3 is 13 amino acids. Germline lookup yields CDR1 SGHTA and CDR2 FQGNSA. V shed 4 bases and J shed 6 bases, with 12 bases lying between them. The CDR3 is CASSSDSFNGYTF. The CDR3 region has the DNA TGTGCCAGCAGCTCCGACAGTTTTAATGGCTACACCTTC. The entire variable domain, with the rest obtained from reference TRBV7-2 and TRBJ1-2, is as follows: GAGVSQSPSNKVTEKGKDVELRCDPISGHTALYWYRQSLGQGLEFLIYFQGNSAPDKSGLPSDRFSAERTGGSVSTLTIQRTQQEDSAVYLCASSSDSFNGYTFGSGTRLTVV.

In this sample, this clone turned up once. The chain uses TRBV5-1 and TRBJ2-3; D is undetermined. Per germline, CDR1 SGHRS and CDR2 YFSETQ. V was cut by 3 bases and J by 2 bases, with 16 bases left in between. This CDR3 contains 16 residues. The CDR3 spells CASSSRATTITDTQYF. The DNA of the CDR3 is TGCGCCAGCAGCTCTAGGGCCACCACAATCACAGATACGCAGTATTTT.

This clone was found once. The V and J genes are TRBV7-9 and TRBJ1-2, with D perhaps matching TRBD1 (5 bases). Germline CDR1 and CDR2: SEHNR and FQNEAQ (reference sequence). The CDR3 is made up of 16 amino acids. Trimming left V 2 bases short and J 4 bases short, with 17 bases between. CDR3 nucleotide sequence: TGTGCCAGCAGCTTAAAGGGGTCAGCCGGGCCCTATGGCTACACCTTC. Translated: CASSLKGSAGPYGYTF.

This clone was recorded once. V usage is TRBV5-1 and J usage is TRBJ1-1; tentative D call: TRBD1 (6 bases). The germline gives CDR1 SGHRS, CDR2 YFSETQ. Trimming removed 4 bases at V and 8 bases at J, with 21 bases between. The CDR3 has 15 amino acids. In DNA, the CDR3 is TGCGCCAGCAGCCCGGTGGTTGCGGGGGCCTCCGAAGCTTTCTTT. Amino acid sequence: CASSPVVAGASEAFF.

The chain recombines TRBV4-3 with TRBJ2-4; 7 bases are a match to TRBD2. Trimming took 0 bases from V and 0 from J; bases not matched to a gene: 5. The CDR3 is made up of 17 amino acids. Germline lookup yields CDR1 LGHNA and CDR2 YSLEER. Here the CDR3 DNA reads TGCGCCAGCAGCCAAGATGTGGCGGGAGAAGCCAAAAACATTCAGTACTTC. Its protein is CASSQDVAGEAKNIQYF.

The chain links TRBV7-2 to TRBJ2-2; D may be TRBD1 (6 bases). V lost 3 bases, J lost 1 base, and 15 bases lay in between. The CDR3 contains 17 residues. Germline lookup yields CDR1 SGHTA and CDR2 FQGNSA. This chain's CDR3 is CASSLRWATGNTGELFF. CDR3 in DNA: TGTGCCAGCAGCTTGCGTTGGGCGACAGGGAACACCGGGGAGCTGTTTTTT. The full variable domain, in which reference TRBV7-2 and TRBJ2-2 provide the parts outside the CDR3, is GAGVSQSPSNKVTEKGKDVELRCDPISGHTALYWYRQSLGQGLEFLIYFQGNSAPDKSGLPSDRFSAERTGGSVSTLTIQRTQQEDSAVYLCASSLRWATGNTGELFFGEGSRLTVL.

The chain couples TRBV29-1 to TRBJ2-3; the D gene is possibly TRBD2 (6 bases). V gave up 6 bases and J gave up 2 bases, with 18 bases separating them. In germline, CDR1 is SQVTM, CDR2 ANQGSEA. The CDR3 spans 15 residues. Here the CDR3 reads CSVGRTNHLTDTQYF. CDR3 sequence (DNA): TGCAGCGTAGGCCGGACTAACCATCTCACAGATACGCAGTATTTT.